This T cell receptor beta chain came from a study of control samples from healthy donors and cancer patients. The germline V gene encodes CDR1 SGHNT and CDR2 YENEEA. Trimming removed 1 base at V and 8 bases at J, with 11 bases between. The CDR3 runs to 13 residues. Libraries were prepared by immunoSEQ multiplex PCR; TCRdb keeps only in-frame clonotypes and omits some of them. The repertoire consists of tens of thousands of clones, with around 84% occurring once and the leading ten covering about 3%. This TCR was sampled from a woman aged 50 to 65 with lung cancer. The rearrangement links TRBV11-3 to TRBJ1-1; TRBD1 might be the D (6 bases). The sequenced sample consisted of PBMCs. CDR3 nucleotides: TGTGCCAGCAGCTTAGCCAGACAGGACGAAGCTTTCTTT. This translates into CASSLARQDEAFF.